These 20 T cell receptor beta chains came from one sample sequenced in a study of beta chain features in type 1 diabetes. Study results and limitations: For Type 1 diabetes patients, all four CD4+ subsets carried TCRB CDR3s that were moderately but significantly shorter.

Expressed TCRB transcripts were sequenced, since all the RNA that had been isolated was reverse transcribed. Clones were sequenced by immunoSEQ multiplex PCR, and TCRdb holds only the in-frame ones, with some missing. Found here are about 160,000 clones, 7% to 9% of them singletons; the top ten hold roughly 0.5%. Their cognate antigens are unknown. The material sequenced was central memory CD4+ T cells from blood. These TCRs come from a man between 18 and 35 years old with type 1 diabetes.

This chain uses TRBV27 with TRBJ1-2; D remains unclear. Trimming took 5 bases from V and 4 from J, leaving 14 bases between them. CDR1 and CDR2 (germline): MNHEY, SMNVEV (reference sequence). This CDR3 comprises 14 residues. CDR3 sequence: CASSEARLSYGYTF. The CDR3 bases are TGTGCCAGCAGTGAAGCCCGACTCAGCTATGGCTACACCTTC.

This rearrangement joins TRBV30 to TRBJ2-3, with a tentative D call TRBD1 (6 bases). In germline, CDR1 is GTSNPN, CDR2 SVGIG (reference sequence). The CDR3 covers 14 residues. The V gene lost 4 bases and the J gene lost 1 base, with 12 bases spanning the gap. CDR3 DNA: TGTGCCTGGAACAGGGCGACCCGCACAGATACGCAGTATTTT. As protein: CAWNRATRTDTQYF.

The rearrangement uses TRBV29-1 and TRBJ2-3; no clear D. Trimming stripped 3 bases from V and 0 bases from J, with 13 bases between. The CDR3 runs 15 residues. Germline assignment: CDR1 SQVTM and CDR2 ANQGSEA. CDR3 residues: CSVEVGRESTDTQYF. Here the CDR3 DNA reads TGCAGCGTTGAGGTGGGCAGAGAAAGCACAGATACGCAGTATTTT.

V usage is TRBV4-2 and J usage is TRBJ2-7, with 11 bases identical to TRBD1. CDR1 and CDR2 (germline): LGHNA, YNFKEQ. This CDR3 contains 17 residues. V was pared by 0 bases and J by 4 bases, with 8 bases of the junction left unmatched. The CDR3 here is CASSQDLPGQGAYEQYF. The CDR3 DNA follows: TGTGCCAGCAGCCAAGATTTACCCGGACAGGGGGCATACGAGCAGTACTTC.

J is TRBJ1-6 and V is TRBV9; 9 nucleotides line up with TRBD1. Trimming at V came to 3 bases and at J to 14 bases, leaving 15 bases not matched to a gene. The CDR3 has 16 residues. Germline-derived CDR1 and CDR2 are SGDLS and YYNGEE. The chain's CDR3 is CASSALPGQGFVALHF. DNA for the CDR3: TGTGCCAGCAGCGCCCTTCCGGGACAGGGCTTTGTTGCCCTCCACTTT.

This clone was seen a handful of times. The chain joins TRBV5-4 to TRBJ2-3; maybe TRBD1 (6 bases). Germline CDR1 and CDR2: SGHNT and YYREEE (reference sequence). V lost 3 bases, J lost 4 bases, and 12 bases lay in between. This CDR3 comprises 14 residues. Here the CDR3 DNA reads TGTGCCAGCAGCTCCCCCCAGGGGCCAGATACGCAGTATTTT. Its protein product is CASSSPQGPDTQYF.

This clone was found a few times. The CDR3 DNA reads as TGTGCCAGCGCCAGGGAAGCCAATGAAAAACTGTTTTTT. Translated, it gives CASAREANEKLFF. The chain combines TRBV2 with TRBJ1-4, with TRBD1 as a possible D gene (5 bases). The CDR3 has 13 residues. Germline CDR1 reads SNHLY; CDR2 reads FYNNEI. Trimming left V 8 bases short and J 5 bases short, with 12 bases between.

This clone was observed a few times. The V call is TRBV25-1, the J call TRBJ2-5; 7 nucleotides agree with TRBD2. The V segment lost 7 bases and the J segment 5 bases; nucleotides outside the gene matches: 10. Germline-derived CDR1 and CDR2 are MGHDK and SYGVNS. The CDR3 loop spans 14 amino acids. The CDR3 protein is CASKSGRFEETQYF. Here the CDR3 DNA reads TGTGCCAGCAAGTCCGGGAGGTTTGAGGAGACCCAGTACTTC. Full variable domain (rest looked up from reference TRBV25-1 and TRBJ2-5): EADIYQTPRYLVIGTGKKITLECSQTMGHDKMYWYQQDPGMELHLIHYSYGVNSTEKGDLSSESTVSRIRTEHFPLTLESARPSHTSQYLCASKSGRFEETQYFGPGTRLLVL.

The J gene is TRBJ1-6, the V gene TRBV6-1, with a tentative D call TRBD1 (5 bases). CDR3 size: 14 residues. Trimming removed 0 bases at V and 8 bases at J, with 8 bases between. Germline V gene lookup returns CDR1 MNHNS and CDR2 SASEGT. CDR3: CASSEAGGDSPLHF. The CDR3 nucleotides are TGTGCCAGCAGTGAAGCAGGAGGGGATTCACCCCTCCACTTT.

J is TRBJ2-1 and V is TRBV7-8; 9 bases match TRBD2. CDR1 and CDR2 (germline): SGHVS, FQNEAQ. This CDR3 is built from 16 residues. The junction had 11 bases not matched to a gene; V was cut back by 6 bases and J by 5 bases. The CDR3 bases are TGTGCCAGCAGTTTCTCCGCGGGGGGGGTCGACAATGAGCAGTTCTTC. Translation gives CASSFSAGGVDNEQFF.

The chain joins TRBV9 to TRBJ2-3, with 12 bases matching TRBD2. V shed 4 bases, J shed 4 bases, and the junction held 7 bases outside the gene matches. Germline V lookup: CDR1 SGDLS, CDR2 YYNGEE. The CDR3 is made up of 16 amino acids. The CDR3 sequence is CASSPRTSGAADTQYF. CDR3 bases: TGTGCCAGCAGCCCCAGGACTAGCGGGGCAGCAGATACGCAGTATTTT. The whole variable domain, filled in from reference TRBV9 and TRBJ2-3, reads DSGVTQTPKHLITATGQRVTLRCSPRSGDLSVYWYQQSLDQGLQFLIQYYNGEERAKGNILERFSAQQFPDLHSELNLSSLELGDSALYFCASSPRTSGAADTQYFGPGTRLTVL.

This clone turned up a few times. The V and J genes are TRBV5-1 and TRBJ2-5, with 8 bases aligning to TRBD2. CDR3 size: 15 residues. Per germline, CDR1 SGHRS and CDR2 YFSETQ. V lost 4 bases, J lost 6 bases, and 11 bases stayed unmatched. The CDR3 DNA follows: TGCGCCAGCAGCCCCGAGGGGGGACTAGGACAGACCCAGTACTTC. It translates to CASSPEGGLGQTQYF.

J is TRBJ2-3 and V is TRBV7-6; D remains ambiguous. This CDR3 has 14 amino acids. CDR1 SGHVS and CDR2 FNYEAQ come from the germline V gene. Deletions cut 4 bases from V and 1 base from J, with 9 bases between. CDR3 bases: TGTGCCAGCAGCTCCCTGGGCCGCACAGATACGCAGTATTTT. This encodes CASSSLGRTDTQYF.

J is TRBJ2-1 and V is TRBV7-6; 12 positions agree with TRBD2. The germline CDR1 and CDR2 sequences are SGHVS and FNYEAQ. J lost 4 bases, V lost 5 bases, and 9 bases had no gene match. The length of the CDR3 is 17 residues. CDR3 amino acids: CASSPRKTSGRYNEQFF. CDR3 DNA: TGTGCCAGCAGCCCGCGCAAGACTAGCGGGAGATACAATGAGCAGTTCTTC.

The V call is TRBV19, the J call TRBJ2-5, with a weak D call TRBD2 (6 bases). Germline V lookup: CDR1 LNHDA, CDR2 SQIVND (reference sequence). The CDR3 extends over 13 amino acids. Trimming cost V 3 bases and J 5 bases, with 10 bases left between them. The CDR3 is CASSMTGVETQYF. The CDR3 nucleotides are TGTGCCAGTAGTATGACGGGGGTGGAGACCCAGTACTTC.

V usage is TRBV4-1 and J usage is TRBJ2-7; D call uncertain. CDR3 length: 14 amino acids. V dropped 1 base and J dropped 1 base, with 8 bases sitting between them. The germline V gene encodes CDR1 MGHRA and CDR2 YSYEKL. The CDR3 here is CASSQVVSSYEQYF. The CDR3 coding sequence is TGCGCCAGCAGCCAAGTGGTTAGTTCCTACGAGCAGTACTTC.

The chain joins TRBV7-2 to TRBJ2-3; D possibly corresponds to TRBD2 (6 bases). Germline CDR1 reads SGHTA; CDR2 reads FQGNSA. Trimming removed 4 bases at V and 10 bases at J, with 15 bases between. The CDR3 runs to 13 residues. The CDR3 region is CASSSNGRSAQYF. The CDR3 DNA follows: TGTGCCAGCAGCTCAAACGGGAGAAGCGCGCAGTATTTT.

The chain couples TRBV5-1 to TRBJ1-4; D unclear. Germline CDR1 reads SGHRS; CDR2 reads YFSETQ. Trimming took 1 base from V and 0 from J, leaving 7 bases between them. The CDR3 has 15 amino acids. CDR3 DNA: TGCGCCAGCAGCTTGTCTACGGCAACTAATGAAAAACTGTTTTTT. It codes for CASSLSTATNEKLFF.

This clone has a handful of counts. The rearrangement links TRBV7-6 to TRBJ1-3, with 7 bases fitting TRBD1. Per germline, CDR1 SGHVS and CDR2 FNYEAQ. J lost 0 bases, V lost 4 bases, and 3 bases had no gene match. The CDR3 has 15 amino acids. The CDR3 region has the DNA TGTGCCAGCAGCTGGGACAGCCTCTCTGGAAACACCATATATTTT. The encoded protein is CASSWDSLSGNTIYF. Full variable domain (outside the CDR3, taken from reference TRBV7-6 and TRBJ1-3): GAGVSQSPRYKVTKRGQDVALRCDPISGHVSLYWYRQALGQGPEFLTYFNYEAQQDKSGLPNDRFSAERPEGSISTLTIQRTEQRDSAMYRCASSWDSLSGNTIYFGEGSWLTVV.

This clone was found a few times. The gene calls are TRBV5-1 and TRBJ2-1; 13 bases align to TRBD2. The CDR3 runs to 16 residues. Germline V lookup: CDR1 SGHRS, CDR2 YFSETQ. V shed 4 bases and J 4 bases; nucleotides not matched to a gene: 5. The CDR3 is CASSRGLAGLYNEQFF. The DNA of the CDR3 is TGCGCCAGCAGCAGGGGACTAGCGGGGCTATACAATGAGCAGTTCTTC.